This T cell receptor beta chain was captured by sequencing in a study of T cell responses to AZD1222 COVID-19 vaccine. Points on this clone: What it binds is not known.

The germline gives CDR1 KGHSH, CDR2 LQKENI. The CDR3 has 15 residues. The junction had 6 bases not matched to a gene; V was cut back by 6 bases and J by 2 bases. Pooled together were second doses at about 4 or about 12 weeks. Study-level findings and limits: Repertoire collection took place solely once the T cell response had peaked. Along spike, vaccine-associated CD4 TCRs were found throughout, with dominance at 160-218 and 743-854.

TCRdb keeps only in-frame clones here, not all; method: immunoSEQ multiplex PCR. The sample has fewer than 120,000 clones; about nine tenths are singletons. The chain combines TRBV18 with TRBJ2-2, with 7 bases identical to TRBD2. The sequence was collected from an adult who received the AZD1222 COVID-19 vaccine. The sequences come from peripheral blood, collected 28 days after the second AZD1222 dose. CDR3 DNA sequence: TGTGCCAGCTCGGCCGGGACTATTAACACCGGGGAGCTGTTTTTT. Translating it yields CASSAGTINTGELFF.